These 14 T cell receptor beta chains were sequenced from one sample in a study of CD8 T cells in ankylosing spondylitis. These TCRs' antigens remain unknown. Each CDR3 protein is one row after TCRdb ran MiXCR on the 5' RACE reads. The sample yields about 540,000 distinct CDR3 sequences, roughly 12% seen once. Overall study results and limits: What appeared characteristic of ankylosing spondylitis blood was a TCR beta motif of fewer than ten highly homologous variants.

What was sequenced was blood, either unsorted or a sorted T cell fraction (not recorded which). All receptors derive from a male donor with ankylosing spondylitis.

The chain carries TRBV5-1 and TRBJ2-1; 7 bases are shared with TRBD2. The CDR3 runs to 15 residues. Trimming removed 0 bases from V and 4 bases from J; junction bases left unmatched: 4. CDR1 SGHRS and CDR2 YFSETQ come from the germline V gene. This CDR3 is CASSLEGRVYNEQFF. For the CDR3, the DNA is TGCGCCAGCAGCTTGGAGGGGAGGGTTTACAATGAGCAGTTCTTC. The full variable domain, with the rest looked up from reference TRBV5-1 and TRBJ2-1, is KAGVTQTPRYLIKTRGQQVTLSCSPISGHRSVSWYQQTPGQGLQFLFEYFSETQRNKGNFPGRFSGRQFSNSRSEMNVSTLELGDSALYLCASSLEGRVYNEQFFGPGTRLTVL.

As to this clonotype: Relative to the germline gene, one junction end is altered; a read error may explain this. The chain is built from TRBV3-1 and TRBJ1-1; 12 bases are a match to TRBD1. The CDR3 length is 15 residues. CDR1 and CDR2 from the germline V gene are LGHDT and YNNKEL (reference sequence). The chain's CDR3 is CDSSRAGQGATEAFF. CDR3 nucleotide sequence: TGTGACAGCAGCCGAGCGGGACAGGGGGCCACTGAAGCTTTCTTT.

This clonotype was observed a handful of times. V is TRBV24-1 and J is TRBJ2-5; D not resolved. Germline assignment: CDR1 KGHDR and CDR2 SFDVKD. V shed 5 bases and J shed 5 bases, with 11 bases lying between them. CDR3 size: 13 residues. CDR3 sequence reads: CATSVTFGETQYF. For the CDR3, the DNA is TGTGCCACCAGTGTGACATTCGGGGAGACCCAGTACTTC.

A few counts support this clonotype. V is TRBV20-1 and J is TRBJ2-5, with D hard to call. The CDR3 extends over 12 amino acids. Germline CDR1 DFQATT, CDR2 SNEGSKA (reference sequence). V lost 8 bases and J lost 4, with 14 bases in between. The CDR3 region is CSLVGPGETQYF. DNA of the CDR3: TGCAGTTTAGTTGGCCCTGGAGAGACCCAGTACTTC.

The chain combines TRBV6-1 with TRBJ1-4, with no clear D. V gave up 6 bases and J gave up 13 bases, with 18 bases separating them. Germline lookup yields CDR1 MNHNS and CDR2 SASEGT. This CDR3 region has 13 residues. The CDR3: CASREPGFAGLFF. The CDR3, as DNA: TGTGCCAGCAGGGAACCGGGCTTCGCCGGACTGTTTTTT.

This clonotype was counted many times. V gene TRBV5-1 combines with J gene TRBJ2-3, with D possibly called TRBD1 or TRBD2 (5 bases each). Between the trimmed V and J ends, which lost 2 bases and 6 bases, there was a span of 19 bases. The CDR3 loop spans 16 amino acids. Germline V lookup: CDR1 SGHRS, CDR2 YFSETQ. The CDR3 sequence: CASSFLTASRGDTQYF. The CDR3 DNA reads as TGCGCCAGCAGCTTCCTCACGGCTTCGAGGGGCGATACGCAGTATTTT.

CDR3 bases: TGTGCCAGCAGCTCTAGCGGGAGGGCCGGGGGTGATACGCAGTATTTT. The encoded protein is CASSSSGRAGGDTQYF. The V and J genes are TRBV7-2 and TRBJ2-3; the match to TRBD2 covers 12 bases. Germline CDR1 is SGHTA and CDR2 is FQGNSA. The J segment lost 6 bases and the V segment lost 4 bases, leaving 8 bases of the junction unmatched. CDR3 length equals 16 residues.

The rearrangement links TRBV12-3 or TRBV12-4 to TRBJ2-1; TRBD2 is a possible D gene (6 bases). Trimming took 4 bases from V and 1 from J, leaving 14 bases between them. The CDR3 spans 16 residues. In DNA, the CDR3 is TGTGCCAGCAGTTCCCCTCGGACTAATTCCTACAATGAGCAGTTCTTC. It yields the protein CASSSPRTNSYNEQFF.

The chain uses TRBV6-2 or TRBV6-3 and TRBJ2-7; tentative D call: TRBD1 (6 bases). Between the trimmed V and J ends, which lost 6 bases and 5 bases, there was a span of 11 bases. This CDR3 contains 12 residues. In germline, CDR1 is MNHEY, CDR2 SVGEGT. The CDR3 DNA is TGTGCCAGCAGAACCGGACAGAACGAGCAGTACTTC. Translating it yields CASRTGQNEQYF.

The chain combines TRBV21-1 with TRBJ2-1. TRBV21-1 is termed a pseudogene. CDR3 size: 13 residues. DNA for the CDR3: TGTGCCAGCAGCAAAGAGGGAAGGAATGAGCAGTTCTTC. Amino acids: CASSKEGRNEQFF.

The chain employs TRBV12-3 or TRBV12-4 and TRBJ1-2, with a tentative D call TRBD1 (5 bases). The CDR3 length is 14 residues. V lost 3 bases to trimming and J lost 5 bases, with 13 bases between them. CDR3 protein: CASSFEWAGYGYTF. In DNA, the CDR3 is TGTGCCAGCAGTTTTGAATGGGCAGGGTATGGCTACACCTTC.

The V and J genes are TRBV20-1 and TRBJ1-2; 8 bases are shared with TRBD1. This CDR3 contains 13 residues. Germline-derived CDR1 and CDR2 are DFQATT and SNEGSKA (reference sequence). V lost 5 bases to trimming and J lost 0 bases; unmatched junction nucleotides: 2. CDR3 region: CSAGTGTNYGYTF. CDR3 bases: TGCAGTGCTGGGACAGGTACTAACTATGGCTACACCTTC.

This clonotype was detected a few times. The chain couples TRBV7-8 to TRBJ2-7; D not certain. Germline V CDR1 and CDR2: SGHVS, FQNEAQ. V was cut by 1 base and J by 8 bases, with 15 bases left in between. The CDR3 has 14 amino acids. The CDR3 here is CASSLGVSTLKQYV. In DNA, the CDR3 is TGTGCCAGCAGCTTAGGTGTCAGTACGCTGAAGCAGTACGTC.

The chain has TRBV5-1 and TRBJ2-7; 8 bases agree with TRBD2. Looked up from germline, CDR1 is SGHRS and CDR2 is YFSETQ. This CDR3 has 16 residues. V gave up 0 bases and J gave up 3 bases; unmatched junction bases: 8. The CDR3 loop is CASSLGPGGGLYEQYF. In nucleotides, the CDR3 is TGCGCCAGCAGCTTGGGGCCGGGGGGGGGTCTCTACGAGCAGTACTTC.